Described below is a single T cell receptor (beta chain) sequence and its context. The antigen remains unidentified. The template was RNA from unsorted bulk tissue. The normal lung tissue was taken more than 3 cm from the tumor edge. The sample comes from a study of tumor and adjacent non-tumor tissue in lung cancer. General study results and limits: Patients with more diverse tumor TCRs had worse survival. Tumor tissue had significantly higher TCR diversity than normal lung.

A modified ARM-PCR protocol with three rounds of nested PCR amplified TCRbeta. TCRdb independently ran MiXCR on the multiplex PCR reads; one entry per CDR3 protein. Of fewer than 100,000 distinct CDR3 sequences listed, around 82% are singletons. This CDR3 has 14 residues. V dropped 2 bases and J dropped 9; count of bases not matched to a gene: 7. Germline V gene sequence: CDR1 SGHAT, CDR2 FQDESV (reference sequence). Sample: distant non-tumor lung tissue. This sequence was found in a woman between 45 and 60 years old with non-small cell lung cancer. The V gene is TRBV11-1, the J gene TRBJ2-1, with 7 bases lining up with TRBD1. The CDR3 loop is CASSLIGGRFEQFF. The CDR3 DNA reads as TGTGCCAGCAGCTTAATAGGGGGCCGGTTTGAGCAGTTCTTC.